The 3 T cell receptor beta chains presented below share a single source sample, sequenced in a study of blood T cell repertoires in COVID-19. Data came from immunoSEQ multiplex PCR; TCRdb stores just in-frame clones and leaves some out. There are about 530,000 clones in the sample; around nine tenths occur only once, and less than 9% lies in the top ten. The sample taken for sequencing was peripheral blood. The origin of the receptors is a woman between 45 and 60 years old with COVID-19, enrolled during active disease.

The V and J genes are TRBV6-5 and TRBJ2-1; 7 nucleotides line up with TRBD2. V lost 1 base to trimming and J lost 7 bases; unmatched junction nucleotides: 10. The CDR3 is 16 residues long. Germline lookup yields CDR1 MNHEY and CDR2 SVGAGI. The DNA of the CDR3 is TGTGCCAGCAGTTACTGGACGGCGGGGGTAATGAATGAGCAGTTCTTC. Its translation is CASSYWTAGVMNEQFF.

The V gene is TRBV18, the J gene TRBJ2-7; 8 nucleotides align to TRBD1. This CDR3 is 15 amino acids long. From germline, CDR1 is KGHSH and CDR2 LQKENI. V gave up 2 bases and J gave up 2 bases; unmatched junction bases: 5. The CDR3 DNA reads as TGTGCCAGCTCACCAGCACAGGGGGGAGCCTACGAGCAGTACTTC. Its translation: CASSPAQGGAYEQYF.

This chain connects TRBV18 to TRBJ1-4; the D is unclear. The CDR3 contains 16 residues. Looked up from germline, CDR1 is KGHSH and CDR2 is LQKENI. V dropped 4 bases and J dropped 5 bases, with 17 bases sitting between them. CDR3 DNA sequence: TGTGCCAGCTCACTTCGGTCCGACTCTAGAAATGAAAAACTGTTTTTT. Its protein is CASSLRSDSRNEKLFF.